This TCR beta chain derives from a study of T cell responses to AZD1222 COVID-19 vaccine. On this clone: Its cognate antigen is unknown.

Study-level findings and limits: Spike-specific TCR breadth rose after two AZD1222 doses, and depth rose as well. There were mostly white British donors and more females than males, and clonal diversity was possibly underestimated. Baseline seropositivity occurred in only 5 to 7 AZD1222 recipients.

The V gene's germline CDR1 is LNHDA and CDR2 SQIVND (reference sequence). Trimming took off 2 bases at V and 0 bases at J, with 8 bases between the two ends. The CDR3 has 14 residues. The assay was immunoSEQ multiplex PCR, and TCRdb's table has in-frame clones only and misses some. The table has 95,000 to 110,000 clones, more than 70% seen once. The gene calls are TRBV19 and TRBJ2-7, with a tentative D call TRBD1 (5 bases). The sequence derives from an adult in good health. This specimen consisted of peripheral blood, obtained on day 0 of AZD1222 vaccination. The CDR3 reads CASSIPGYSYEQYF. The CDR3 DNA reads as TGTGCCAGTAGTATACCAGGGTACTCCTACGAGCAGTACTTC.